Following are 32 T cell receptor beta chains from one sample sequenced in a study of PD-L1 blockade in urothelial cancer. Stated time point: pretreatment peripheral blood. The table came from immunoSEQ multiplex PCR; TCRdb's copy has only in-frame clones and leaves some out. The table lists tens of thousands of clones, about four fifths of them singletons. Specimen: PBMCs, collected around atezolizumab (anti-PD-L1) treatment. The receptor set was obtained from a man in his 70s with urothelial cancer.

V usage is TRBV7-2 and J usage is TRBJ1-5; TRBD1 might be the D (5 bases). Germline-derived CDR1 and CDR2 are SGHTA and FQGNSA. V dropped 5 bases and J dropped 1 base, with 12 bases sitting between them. The CDR3 loop spans 15 amino acids. CDR3 in DNA: TGTGCCAGCAGCCCAGCCGGGGGAAGCAATCAGCCCCAGCATTTT. As protein: CASSPAGGSNQPQHF.

The J gene is TRBJ2-1, the V gene TRBV4-1; 12 positions match TRBD2. The V gene end was trimmed by 3 bases and the J gene end by 6 bases; junction bases not matched to a gene: 6. The CDR3 sequence is 16 residues long. Germline V lookup: CDR1 MGHRA, CDR2 YSYEKL. CDR3: CASSQAGTSGRNEQFF. CDR3 DNA: TGCGCCAGCAGCCAGGCCGGGACTAGCGGGCGCAATGAGCAGTTCTTC.

V gene TRBV5-1 combines with J gene TRBJ2-1; 8 nucleotides line up with TRBD1. In germline, CDR1 is SGHRS, CDR2 YFSETQ. V was clipped by 3 bases and J by 6 bases; unmatched bases: 2. The CDR3 has 13 amino acids. The DNA of the CDR3 is TGCGCCAGCAGCTCGACAGGGGTCAATGAGCAGTTCTTC. Translation gives CASSSTGVNEQFF.

The genes are TRBV7-2 and TRBJ1-1; 10 bases are shared with TRBD1. Germline loops: CDR1 SGHTA, CDR2 FQGNSA. The CDR3 runs to 16 residues. The V and J ends lost 1 base and 4 bases, in that order; junction bases with no gene match: 6. Here the CDR3 DNA reads TGTGCCAGCAGCTTAGTGGGGACAGGGGAGGGCACTGAAGCTTTCTTT. It translates to CASSLVGTGEGTEAFF.

The V gene is TRBV4-3, the J gene TRBJ1-2; D is unclear. The CDR3 length is 12 residues. From germline, CDR1 is LGHNA and CDR2 YSLEER. V gave up 0 bases and J gave up 5 bases, with 4 bases separating them. The DNA for the CDR3 is TGCGCCAGCAGCCAAGATCAGTATGGCTACACCTTC. This gives the protein CASSQDQYGYTF.

The rearrangement joins TRBV5-1 to TRBJ2-1, with D possibly matching TRBD1 (5 bases). This CDR3 has 13 residues. Germline V gene lookup returns CDR1 SGHRS and CDR2 YFSETQ. Deletions cut 4 bases from V and 10 bases from J, with 15 bases between. DNA for the CDR3: TGCGCCAGCAGCCCCAGGGTATCCACGGAGCAGTTCTTC. It yields the protein CASSPRVSTEQFF.

This chain's CDR3 is CASSLQGSSDEQYF. For the CDR3, the DNA is TGTGCCAGCAGTCTCCAAGGGAGTTCCGACGAGCAGTACTTC. V usage is TRBV6-6 and J usage is TRBJ2-7; possibly TRBD2 for D (5 bases). The length of the CDR3 is 14 residues. The V and J ends lost 5 bases and 5 bases respectively, with 16 bases between them. CDR1 MNHNY and CDR2 SVGAGI come from the germline V gene (reference sequence).

The chain couples TRBV20-1 to TRBJ2-1; D not resolved. The CDR3 totals 11 residues. V lost 3 bases and J lost 4, with 4 bases in between. Germline lookup yields CDR1 DFQATT and CDR2 SNEGSKA (reference sequence). CDR3 loop: CSASVYNEQFF. CDR3 DNA sequence: TGCAGTGCTAGCGTATACAATGAGCAGTTCTTC.

The gene calls are TRBV2 and TRBJ1-1; D unresolved. With 1 base removed from V and 0 bases from J, the gap between germline ends came to 9 bases. The CDR3 is made up of 15 amino acids. Germline V gives CDR1 SNHLY, CDR2 FYNNEI. This CDR3 reads CASSEDAAMNTEAFF. In DNA form, the CDR3 reads TGTGCCAGCAGTGAAGACGCAGCGATGAACACTGAAGCTTTCTTT.

The chain carries TRBV5-8 and TRBJ2-1, with D possibly matching TRBD2 (5 bases). The CDR3 spans 14 residues. The germline V and J ends were trimmed by 2 bases and 10 bases, with 16 bases remaining between them. Looked up from germline, CDR1 is SGHTS and CDR2 is YDEGEE. DNA for the CDR3: TGTGCCAGCAGCTTAGTAAGTCCCAGCGGAGAGCAGTTCTTC. This encodes CASSLVSPSGEQFF. Full variable domain (missing parts from reference TRBV5-8 and TRBJ2-1): EAGVTQSPTHLIKTRGQQATLRCSPISGHTSVYWYQQALGLGLQFLLWYDEGEERNRGNFPPRFSGRQFPNYSSELNVNALELEDSALYLCASSLVSPSGEQFFGPGTRLTVL.

V gene TRBV10-1 combines with J gene TRBJ2-7; no clear D. V was pared by 4 bases and J by 7 bases, with 11 bases between. Germline CDR1 WNHNN, CDR2 SYGVQD (reference sequence). This CDR3 region has 12 residues. Here the CDR3 DNA reads TGCGCCAGCAGTGCCCCGAACGGGGAGCAGTACTTC. Translating gives CASSAPNGEQYF.

The chain has TRBV27 and TRBJ2-7; 10 nucleotides line up with TRBD1. Germline V lookup: CDR1 MNHEY, CDR2 SMNVEV (reference sequence). The trim removed 6 bases at V and 4 bases at J, leaving 9 bases unmatched. The CDR3 sequence is 15 residues long. The CDR3 DNA sequence: TGTGCCAGCAGAAAGGTGGGGACAGGGGTATACGAGCAGTACTTC. Protein product: CASRKVGTGVYEQYF.

The gene calls are TRBV27 and TRBJ2-1; D perhaps matches TRBD1 (6 bases). The V end was cut by 6 bases, the J end by 2 bases, with 8 bases between. CDR3 length equals 13 residues. Germline CDR1 reads MNHEY; CDR2 reads SMNVEV (reference sequence). CDR3 protein: CASRQGTYNEQFF. In nucleotides, the CDR3 is TGTGCCAGCAGGCAGGGGACCTACAATGAGCAGTTCTTC.

The chain joins TRBV2 to TRBJ2-7; TRBD2 aligns across 11 bases. The CDR3 contains 16 residues. CDR1 and CDR2 (germline): SNHLY, FYNNEI. The V gene end was trimmed by 5 bases and the J gene end by 3 bases; junction bases not matched to a gene: 9. Here the CDR3 reads CASSPPLAGARYEQYF. The CDR3 DNA sequence: TGTGCCAGCAGTCCTCCACTAGCGGGGGCTCGCTACGAGCAGTACTTC.

This clone was picked up one time. This chain joins TRBV2 and TRBJ2-5; 8 bases fit TRBD2. CDR1 is SNHLY and CDR2 is FYNNEI in the germline V gene. The J segment lost 8 bases and the V segment lost 6 bases, leaving 11 bases of the junction unmatched. This CDR3 comprises 14 residues. CDR3 region: CASSNLGLGFTQYF. In DNA form, the CDR3 reads TGTGCCAGCAGCAACTTGGGACTAGGGTTTACCCAGTACTTC.

The table lists this clone with a count of one. CDR3: CASSQDSPMNTEAFF. The CDR3 DNA follows: TGTGCCAGCAGCCAGGACAGTCCGATGAACACTGAAGCTTTCTTT. This sequence joins TRBV5-8 and TRBJ1-1; tentative D call: TRBD1 (6 bases). This CDR3 has 15 amino acids. Per the germline V gene, CDR1 is SGHTS and CDR2 is YDEGEE. The V and J ends lost 4 bases and 0 bases respectively, with 13 bases between them.

The J gene is TRBJ1-2, the V gene TRBV7-9; D remains unclear. V was trimmed by 4 bases and J by 6 bases, leaving 9 bases between them. CDR3 length: 12 residues. The germline V gene encodes CDR1 SEHNR and CDR2 FQNEAQ (reference sequence). In DNA form, the CDR3 reads TGTGCCAGCAGCTACGGGTTGGATGGCTACACCTTC. Its protein is CASSYGLDGYTF.

The chain combines TRBV6-5 with TRBJ2-5, with a possible D match to TRBD1 (6 bases). Germline V gene sequence: CDR1 MNHEY, CDR2 SVGAGI. The V and J ends lost 6 bases and 1 base respectively, with 12 bases between them. This CDR3 is 14 amino acids long. This CDR3 is CASSPPDSQETQYF. CDR3 sequence (DNA): TGTGCCAGCAGCCCTCCGGACAGCCAAGAGACCCAGTACTTC.

A note on this clone: Other DNA sequences in the same sample also yield this CDR3. This chain joins TRBV7-9 and TRBJ2-7; D gene uncertain. The V and J ends lost 2 bases and 1 base respectively, with 3 bases between them. The length of the CDR3 is 12 residues. Germline values: CDR1 SEHNR, CDR2 FQNEAQ (reference sequence). For the CDR3, the DNA is TGTGCCAGCAGCTTATCATCCTACGAGCAGTACTTC. Translation gives CASSLSSYEQYF.

V is TRBV28 and J is TRBJ1-1; D not resolved. Trimming left V 7 bases short and J 4 bases short, with 22 bases between. Germline CDR1 reads MDHEN; CDR2 reads SYDVKM. This CDR3 region has 16 residues. The DNA of the CDR3 is TGTGCCAGCACTTCCTACTACGCGACTCTGGGCACTGAAGCTTTCTTT. This sequence encodes CASTSYYATLGTEAFF.

The V gene is TRBV15, the J gene TRBJ1-1; D might be TRBD1 (5 bases). This CDR3 is 14 amino acids long. V lost 1 base, J lost 1 base, and 7 bases lay in between. Per germline, CDR1 LNHNV and CDR2 YYDKDF (reference sequence). CDR3 DNA: TGTGCCACCAGCAGAGCCAGGGCGAACACTGAAGCTTTCTTT. Amino acids: CATSRARANTEAFF. Full variable domain (rest looked up from reference TRBV15 and TRBJ1-1): DAMVIQNPRYQVTQFGKPVTLSCSQTLNHNVMYWYQQKSSQAPKLLFHYYDKDFNNEADTPDNFQSRRPNTSFCFLDIRSPGLGDTAMYLCATSRARANTEAFFGQGTRLTVV.

The CDR3 spells CASSPGTSGGRNEQFF. CDR3 DNA sequence: TGTGCCAGCAGCCCAGGGACTAGCGGGGGCCGCAATGAGCAGTTCTTC. The chain has TRBV14 and TRBJ2-1; the match to TRBD2 covers 14 bases. Per the germline V gene, CDR1 is SGHDN and CDR2 is FVKESK. CDR3 size: 16 residues. Unmatched junction bases numbered 5, after V lost 4 bases and J lost 6 bases.

The V call is TRBV7-2, the J call TRBJ1-1; 10 bases line up with TRBD1. Trimming at V came to 5 bases and at J to 6 bases, leaving 6 bases not matched to a gene. In germline, CDR1 is SGHTA, CDR2 FQGNSA. CDR3 length: 14 amino acids. The CDR3 loop reads CASSRTGGSAEAFF. CDR3 in DNA: TGTGCCAGCAGCCGGACAGGGGGGTCCGCTGAAGCTTTCTTT.

Here the CDR3 DNA reads TGTGCCAGCAGCCAGGGGCGGGGCGGCACAGATACGCAGTATTTT. Its translation: CASSQGRGGTDTQYF. V and J are TRBV4-2 and TRBJ2-3, with D possibly matching TRBD2 (6 bases). V gave up 3 bases and J gave up 1 base, with 11 bases separating them. CDR1 LGHNA and CDR2 YNFKEQ come from the germline V gene. The length of the CDR3 is 15 residues.

This chain joins TRBV6-5 and TRBJ2-5, with D possibly matching TRBD2 (6 bases). The CDR3 sequence is 14 residues long. V was pared by 10 bases and J by 5 bases, with 20 bases between. Germline values: CDR1 MNHEY, CDR2 SVGAGI. This chain's CDR3 is CATTSGSGRETQYF. The CDR3 bases are TGTGCCACCACAAGCGGGTCAGGACGGGAGACCCAGTACTTC.

The chain links TRBV2 to TRBJ1-2; TRBD1 might be the D (5 bases). The germline gives CDR1 SNHLY, CDR2 FYNNEI. The ends were cut back, 4 bases at V and 3 bases at J, with 18 bases in the middle. This CDR3 spans 16 amino acids. CDR3 in amino acids: CASSALGGGKDYGYTF. The DNA of the CDR3 is TGTGCCAGCAGTGCACTGGGGGGGGGAAAGGACTATGGCTACACCTTC.

V gene TRBV9 combines with J gene TRBJ2-1, with a tentative D call TRBD2 (6 bases). Trimming took 0 bases from V and 3 from J, leaving 13 bases between them. This CDR3 spans 16 amino acids. Germline CDR1 and CDR2: SGDLS and YYNGEE. The CDR3 reads CASSVGGSGVYNEQFF. The CDR3 DNA sequence: TGTGCCAGCAGCGTAGGGGGGTCGGGAGTCTACAATGAGCAGTTCTTC.

V is TRBV19 and J is TRBJ2-3, with D unresolved. The length of the CDR3 is 14 residues. CDR1 LNHDA and CDR2 SQIVND come from the germline V gene (reference sequence). Trimming removed 3 bases at V and 4 bases at J, with 11 bases between. The CDR3 DNA is TGTGCCAGTAGTATGCCCTCCCAGGCAGATACGCAGTATTTT. Encoded protein: CASSMPSQADTQYF.

The V and J genes are TRBV5-6 and TRBJ1-3, with a weak D call TRBD1 (6 bases). From germline, CDR1 is SGHDT and CDR2 YYEEEE. V lost 9 bases and J lost 7, with 20 bases in between. The CDR3 spans 14 residues. CDR3 bases: TGTGCCACCACTGGGAGGGGGTCTAGGAACACCATATATTTT. Protein sequence: CATTGRGSRNTIYF.

The chain has TRBV4-2 and TRBJ2-3; TRBD2 aligns across 9 bases. The CDR3 consists of 16 residues. V shed 0 bases, J shed 3 bases, and the junction held 4 bases outside the gene matches. CDR1 and CDR2 (germline): LGHNA, YNFKEQ. As DNA, the CDR3 is TGTGCCAGCAGCCAAGATTACCTAGCGGGGACAGATACGCAGTATTTT. Residues: CASSQDYLAGTDTQYF.

The V and J genes are TRBV28 and TRBJ2-1, with D hard to call. Germline loops: CDR1 MDHEN, CDR2 SYDVKM. This CDR3 has 17 amino acids. V gave up 2 bases and J gave up 0 bases, with 14 bases separating them. CDR3 nucleotides: TGTGCCAGCAGTTTAGTAAGAGGCGCTAGCTCCTACAATGAGCAGTTCTTC. It encodes CASSLVRGASSYNEQFF.

This rearrangement joins TRBV7-9 to TRBJ2-1; TRBD2 matches 7 bases. Germline V gene sequence: CDR1 SEHNR, CDR2 FQNEAQ (reference sequence). This CDR3 has 15 amino acids. V lost 5 bases and J lost 0; bases outside the gene matches: 4. The CDR3 spells CASSPLAGSYNEQFF. CDR3 nucleotide sequence: TGTGCCAGCAGCCCTTTAGCGGGCTCCTACAATGAGCAGTTCTTC.